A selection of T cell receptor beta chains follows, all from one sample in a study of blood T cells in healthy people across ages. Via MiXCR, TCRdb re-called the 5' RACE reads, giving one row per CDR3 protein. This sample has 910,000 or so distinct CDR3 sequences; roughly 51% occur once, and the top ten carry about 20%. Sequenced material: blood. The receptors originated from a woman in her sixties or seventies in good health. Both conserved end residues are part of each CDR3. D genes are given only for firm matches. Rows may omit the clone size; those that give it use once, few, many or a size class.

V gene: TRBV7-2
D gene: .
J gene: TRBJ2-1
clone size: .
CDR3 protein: CASSPSGREQFF
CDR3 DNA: TGTGCCAGCAGCCCCTCCGGAAGGGAGCAGTTCTTC

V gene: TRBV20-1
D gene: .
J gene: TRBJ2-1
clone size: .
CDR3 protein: CSALAFGRGNNEQFF
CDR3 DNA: TGCAGTGCCCTCGCGTTCGGGAGAGGGAACAATGAGCAGTTCTTC

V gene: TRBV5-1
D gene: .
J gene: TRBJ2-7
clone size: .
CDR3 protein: CASSVGQNEQYF
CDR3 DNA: TGCGCCAGCAGCGTTGGACAGAATGAGCAGTACTTC

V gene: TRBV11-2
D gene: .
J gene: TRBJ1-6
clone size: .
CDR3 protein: CASSLAGRVNSPLHF
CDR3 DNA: TGTGCCAGCAGCTTAGCCGGCAGGGTGAATTCACCCCTCCACTTT

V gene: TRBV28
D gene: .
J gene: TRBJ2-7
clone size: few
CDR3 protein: CASSLRQRAPYEQYF
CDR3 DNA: TGTGCCAGCAGTTTACGGCAGCGGGCGCCCTACGAGCAGTACTTC

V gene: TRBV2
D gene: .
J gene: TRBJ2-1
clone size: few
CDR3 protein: CASSGVAGSRDEQFF
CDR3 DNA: TGTGCCAGCAGTGGAGTGGCGGGTTCTCGAGATGAGCAGTTCTTC

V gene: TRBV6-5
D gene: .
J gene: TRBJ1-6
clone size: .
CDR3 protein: CASSYSTIRDNSPLHF
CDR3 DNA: TGTGCCAGCAGTTACTCGACTATACGGGATAATTCACCCCTCCACTTT

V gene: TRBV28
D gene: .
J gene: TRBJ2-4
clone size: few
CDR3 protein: CASSFPRDNIQYF
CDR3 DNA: TGTGCCAGCAGTTTTCCCCGGGACAACATTCAGTACTTC

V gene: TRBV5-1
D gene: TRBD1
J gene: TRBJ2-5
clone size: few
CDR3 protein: CASSATGWEQYF
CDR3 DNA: TGCGCCAGCAGCGCGACAGGGTGGGAGCAGTACTTC

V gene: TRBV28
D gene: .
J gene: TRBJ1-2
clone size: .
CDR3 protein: CASRGGDYYGYTF
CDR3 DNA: TGTGCCAGCAGAGGGGGGGATTACTATGGCTACACCTTC

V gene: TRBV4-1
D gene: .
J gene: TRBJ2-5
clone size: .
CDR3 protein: CASSPTGTYQETQYF
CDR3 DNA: TGCGCCAGCAGTCCTACCGGGACTTACCAAGAGACCCAGTACTTC

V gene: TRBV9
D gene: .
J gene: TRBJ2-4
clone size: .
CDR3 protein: CASSPLGASVNIQYF
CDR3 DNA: TGTGCCAGCAGCCCCCTAGGGGCTAGCGTAAACATTCAGTACTTC

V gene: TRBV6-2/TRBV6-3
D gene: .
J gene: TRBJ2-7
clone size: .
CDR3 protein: CASRPVDAYEQYF
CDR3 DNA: TGTGCCAGCAGGCCCGTCGATGCCTACGAGCAGTACTTC

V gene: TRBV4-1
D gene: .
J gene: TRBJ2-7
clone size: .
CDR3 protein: CASSQTDSFSYEQYF
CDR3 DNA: TGCGCCAGCAGCCAAACCGACAGTTTCTCCTACGAGCAGTACTTC

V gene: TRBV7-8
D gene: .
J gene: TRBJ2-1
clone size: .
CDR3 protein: CASSLRGDLYNEQFF
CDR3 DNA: TGTGCCAGCAGCTTACGCGGGGACTTATACAATGAGCAGTTCTTC

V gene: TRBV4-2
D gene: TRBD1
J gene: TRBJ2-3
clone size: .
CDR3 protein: CASSQITQQGVADTQYF
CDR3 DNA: TGTGCCAGCAGCCAAATCACCCAACAGGGGGTTGCAGATACGCAGTATTTT

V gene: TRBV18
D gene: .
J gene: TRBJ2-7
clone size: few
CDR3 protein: CASSPPGFTPEQVYYEQYF
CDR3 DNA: TGTGCCAGCTCACCACCGGGTTTTACTCCGGAACAGGTCTACTACGAGCAGTACTTC

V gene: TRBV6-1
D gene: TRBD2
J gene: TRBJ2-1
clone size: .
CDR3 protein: CASSVGREYYEQFF
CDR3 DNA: TGTGCCAGCAGTGTTGGGCGGGAGTACTATGAGCAGTTCTTC

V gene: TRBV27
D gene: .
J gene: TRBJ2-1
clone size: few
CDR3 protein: CASSTPGLYNEQFF
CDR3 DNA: TGTGCCAGCAGTACCCCGGGACTTTACAATGAGCAGTTCTTC

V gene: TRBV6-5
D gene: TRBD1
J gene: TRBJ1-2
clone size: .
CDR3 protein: CASSRRQGASDGYTF
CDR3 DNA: TGTGCCAGCAGTAGAAGACAGGGGGCGTCCGATGGCTACACCTTC

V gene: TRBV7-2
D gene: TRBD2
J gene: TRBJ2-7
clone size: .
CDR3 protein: CASSLRGLAGHEQYF
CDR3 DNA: TGTGCCAGCAGCTTACGGGGACTAGCGGGACACGAGCAGTACTTC

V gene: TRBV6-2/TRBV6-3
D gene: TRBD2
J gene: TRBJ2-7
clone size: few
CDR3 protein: CASSYSRRGGFTYEQYF
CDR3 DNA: TGTGCCAGCAGTTACTCCCGCCGCGGGGGTTTCACCTACGAGCAGTACTTC

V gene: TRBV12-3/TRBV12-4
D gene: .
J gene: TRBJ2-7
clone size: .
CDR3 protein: CASSLGITWEQYF
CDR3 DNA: TGTGCCAGCAGTTTGGGGATTACGTGGGAGCAGTACTTC

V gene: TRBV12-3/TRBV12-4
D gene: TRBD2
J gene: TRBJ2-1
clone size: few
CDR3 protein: CASSFRGTRSYNEQFF
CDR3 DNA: TGTGCCAGCAGTTTTCGGGGGACTAGATCCTACAATGAGCAGTTCTTC

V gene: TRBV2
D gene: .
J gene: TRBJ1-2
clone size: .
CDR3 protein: CASIRAFTQDNYGYTF
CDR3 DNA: TGTGCCAGCATCCGAGCCTTTACCCAGGACAACTATGGCTACACCTTC